This paragraph reports one TCR beta chain. The antigen is undetermined. The donors, all of them Caucasian adults, lived in Nashville, Tennessee. This entry comes from a study of shared clonotypes between healthy human individuals. Germline lookup yields CDR1 MGHRA and CDR2 YSYEKL. This CDR3 comprises 19 residues. The V end lost 4 bases, the J end lost 0 bases, and 23 bases lay between the germline ends. Notes on the study in general: Naive subsets usually exceeded memory subsets in estimated richness. With few donors, the genetic and exposure-history diversity represented was limited.

Only in-frame clones appear in the TCRdb table, and some are missing; sequencing was by immunoSEQ multiplex PCR. The data hold about 520,000 clones, with about 96% observed a single time. This chain joins TRBV4-1 and TRBJ2-3; D is perhaps TRBD2 (7 bases). The sample was naive CD4+ T cells sorted from blood. Subset described: CD45RA+ positively selected. This clonotype originated in a woman in her 30s in good health. The CDR3 sequence is CASSPDREILAASTDTQYF. CDR3 nucleotide sequence: TGCGCCAGCAGCCCGGACAGAGAAATCCTAGCGGCTAGCACAGATACGCAGTATTTT.